The rows below give T cell receptor beta chains drawn from one sample of a study of response to subunit inactivated influenza vaccine. TCRdb analysed the RT-PCR reads with MiXCR anew, one entry per CDR3 protein. The sample has 490,000 or so distinct CDR3 sequences, about 8% seen once. The source material was PBMCs from blood, sampled around 25 months after vaccination. The source of these receptors is a man aged 50 to 75 who received an inactivated influenza vaccine. Each CDR3 is given with its conserved first and last residue. Fields, in order: clone size, D gene, V gene, J gene, CDR3 protein, CDR3 DNA. D genes are given only for firm matches. Size values are once, few and many counts, or a class for expanded clones, and some rows have none.

>few|.|TRBV9|TRBJ2-3
CASSVTQGGWASTDTQYF
TGTGCCAGCAGCGTAACCCAGGGAGGTTGGGCTAGCACAGATACGCAGTATTTT
>few|.|TRBV10-3|TRBJ2-3
CAIKAGENADTQYF
TGTGCCATCAAGGCAGGAGAGAACGCAGATACGCAGTATTTT
>.|.|TRBV25-1|TRBJ2-3
CASMDRDTDTQYF
TGTGCCAGCATGGACCGAGACACAGATACGCAGTATTTT
>many|TRBD2|TRBV29-1|TRBJ2-7
CSVEETSGSLFEQYF
TGCAGCGTTGAAGAAACTAGCGGGAGTCTCTTCGAGCAGTACTTC
>.|.|TRBV9|TRBJ1-1
CASSVYWDTEAFF
TGTGCCAGCAGCGTATACTGGGACACTGAAGCTTTCTTT
>few|.|TRBV28|TRBJ1-5
CASSLDGYQPQHF
TGTGCCAGCAGTTTAGACGGGTATCAGCCCCAGCATTTT
>.|.|TRBV30|TRBJ2-7
CAWSGHRLGSYEQYF
TGTGCCTGGAGTGGCCACCGGTTAGGATCCTACGAGCAGTACTTC
>.|TRBD1|TRBV6-5|TRBJ1-2
CASSLDRGAYGYTF
TGTGCCAGCAGTTTGGACAGGGGGGCCTATGGCTACACCTTC
>.|TRBD1|TRBV4-3|TRBJ1-5
CASSQDKGGVQPQHF
TGCGCCAGCAGCCAAGATAAAGGGGGCGTTCAGCCCCAGCATTTT
>many|TRBD1|TRBV29-1|TRBJ2-5
CSGSGQGVQETQYF
TGCAGCGGCTCGGGACAGGGGGTTCAAGAGACCCAGTACTTC
>few|.|TRBV28|TRBJ2-7
CASSPPNGEQYF
TGTGCCAGCAGTCCCCCAAACGGGGAGCAGTACTTC
>.|TRBD2|TRBV20-1|TRBJ2-3
CSARLAGGSPLTDTQYF
TGCAGTGCCAGACTAGCGGGAGGGTCCCCCCTCACAGATACGCAGTATTTT
>few|.|TRBV19|TRBJ1-2
CASTSNYGYTF
TGTGCCAGTACCTCTAACTATGGCTACACCTTC
>.|.|TRBV7-2|TRBJ2-6
CASNSFSGANVLTF
TGTGCCAGCAATAGTTTCTCTGGGGCCAACGTCCTGACTTTC
>.|TRBD1|TRBV29-1|TRBJ1-6
CSAGTGGNSPLHF
TGCAGCGCTGGGACAGGTGGAAATTCACCCCTCCACTTT
>many|TRBD2|TRBV12-3/TRBV12-4|TRBJ2-1
CASQPGTSGNSEQFF
TGTGCCAGCCAGCCCGGGACTAGCGGGAACTCTGAGCAGTTCTTC
>.|.|TRBV6-1|TRBJ2-1
CASLGTRGEQFF
TGTGCCAGCCTCGGGACCCGGGGTGAGCAGTTCTTC
>.|.|TRBV30|TRBJ2-2
CAWSGGYTGELFF
TGTGCCTGGAGCGGTGGATACACCGGGGAGCTGTTTTTT
>many|.|TRBV24-1|TRBJ2-2
CATSGNTGELFF
TGTGCCACCAGTGGAAACACCGGGGAGCTGTTTTTT
>few|.|TRBV3-1|TRBJ1-2
CASSDGRAYGYTF
TGTGCCAGCAGCGACGGACGGGCCTATGGCTACACCTTC
>.|.|TRBV6-5|TRBJ1-1
CASSYSPVSHTEAFF
TGTGCCAGCAGTTACTCCCCAGTGAGCCACACTGAAGCTTTCTTT
>.|TRBD1|TRBV29-1|TRBJ1-5
CSVVPTGGNQPQHF
TGCAGCGTTGTTCCGACAGGGGGTAATCAGCCCCAGCATTTT
>few|.|TRBV20-1|TRBJ2-1
CSARSLATIYNEQFF
TGCAGTGCTAGAAGTTTAGCGACTATCTACAATGAGCAGTTCTTC
>few|TRBD1|TRBV4-3|TRBJ2-7
CASSLSPGQGYEQYF
TGCGCCAGCAGCCTCTCACCGGGACAGGGCTACGAGCAGTACTTC
>many|.|TRBV7-2|TRBJ1-1
CLSRVSRDTEAFF
TGCCTTTCCAGGGTTTCGCGGGACACTGAAGCTTTCTTT
>many|.|TRBV20-1|TRBJ2-5
CSARTIVWGETQYF
TGCAGTGCTAGAACGATAGTGTGGGGGGAGACCCAGTACTTC
>.|.|TRBV6-5|TRBJ1-3
CASSYSGDIGNTIYF
TGTGCCAGCAGTTACTCAGGGGATATCGGAAACACCATATATTTT
>few|.|TRBV27|TRBJ2-7
CASSSIPGRQYF
TGTGCCAGCAGTTCAATACCTGGCAGGCAGTACTTC
>few|.|TRBV5-1|TRBJ1-1
CASSLRQVGSAEAFF
TGCGCCAGCAGCTTGAGGCAGGTCGGGAGCGCTGAAGCTTTCTTT
>.|TRBD1|TRBV7-9|TRBJ2-2
CASSQGTGTGELFF
TGTGCCAGCAGCCAAGGGACAGGGACCGGGGAGCTGTTTTTT
>few|.|TRBV6-2/TRBV6-3|TRBJ1-2
CASSYPGRLYGYTF
TGTGCCAGCAGTTACCCGGGACGCCTCTATGGCTACACCTTC
>few|TRBD2|TRBV20-1|TRBJ2-1
CSAPSSRAGDRNEQFF
TGCAGTGCTCCGAGTTCAAGAGCGGGAGATAGAAATGAGCAGTTCTTC
>few|.|TRBV24-1|TRBJ2-7
CATSDSHAGSSYEQYF
TGTGCCACCAGTGATTCCCACGCTGGGAGCTCCTACGAGCAGTACTTC
>few|.|TRBV20-1|TRBJ1-1
CSAESLLNTEAFF
TGCAGTGCAGAATCCCTCTTGAACACTGAAGCTTTCTTT
>many|TRBD1|TRBV5-1|TRBJ1-4
CASSSDRGREKLFF
TGCGCCAGCAGCTCTGACAGGGGGCGTGAAAAACTGTTTTTT
>.|.|TRBV4-3|TRBJ1-1
CASSQDLTTEAFF
TGCGCCAGCAGCCAAGATCTAACCACTGAAGCTTTCTTT
>many|TRBD1|TRBV28|TRBJ2-7
CASSPVRDRVFYRFGEQYF
TGTGCCAGCAGCCCCGTCAGGGACAGGGTATTTTATAGATTCGGCGAGCAGTACTTC
>.|.|TRBV12-3/TRBV12-4|TRBJ2-3
CASSLAVLTDTQYF
TGTGCCAGCAGTTTAGCTGTCCTCACAGATACGCAGTATTTT
>few|.|TRBV20-1|TRBJ2-3
CSARRGPSTDTQYF
TGCAGTGCCCGAAGGGGACCTAGCACAGATACGCAGTATTTT
>few|.|TRBV27|TRBJ2-1
CASSLSTGVDEQFF
TGTGCCAGCAGTTTATCGACCGGCGTCGATGAGCAGTTCTTC
>few|.|TRBV20-1|TRBJ2-7
CSARDLAAGAWEQYF
TGCAGTGCTAGAGATCTCGCCGCGGGGGCGTGGGAGCAGTACTTC
>.|.|TRBV6-1|TRBJ2-2
CASSQEVNTGELFF
TGTGCCAGTTCACAGGAAGTTAACACCGGGGAGCTGTTTTTT
>.|TRBD1|TRBV7-2|TRBJ1-1
CASSSGQGLEAFF
TGTGCCAGCAGCTCTGGACAGGGTTTGGAAGCTTTCTTT
>many|.|TRBV9|TRBJ2-3
CASSVAGTSTDTQYF
TGTGCCAGCAGCGTAGCGGGGACCAGCACAGATACGCAGTATTTT
>few|.|TRBV18|TRBJ1-4
CASSPRDSTNEKLFF
TGTGCCAGCTCACCACGCGACAGCACCAATGAAAAACTGTTTTTT
>few|.|TRBV4-3|TRBJ1-6
CASSQEAGSNSPLHF
TGCGCCAGCAGCCAAGAGGCAGGGAGTAATTCACCCCTCCACTTT
>few|TRBD2|TRBV24-1|TRBJ2-1
CATSDIKGTSGRYYEQFF
TGTGCCACCAGTGATATAAAGGGGACTAGCGGGAGGTACTATGAGCAGTTCTTC
>few|.|TRBV5-5|TRBJ2-7
CASSLGTGKQYEQYF
TGTGCCAGCAGCTTGGGTACGGGGAAGCAATACGAGCAGTACTTC
>few|.|TRBV20-1|TRBJ1-1
CSASGVMNTEAFF
TGCAGTGCTAGTGGGGTCATGAACACTGAAGCTTTCTTT